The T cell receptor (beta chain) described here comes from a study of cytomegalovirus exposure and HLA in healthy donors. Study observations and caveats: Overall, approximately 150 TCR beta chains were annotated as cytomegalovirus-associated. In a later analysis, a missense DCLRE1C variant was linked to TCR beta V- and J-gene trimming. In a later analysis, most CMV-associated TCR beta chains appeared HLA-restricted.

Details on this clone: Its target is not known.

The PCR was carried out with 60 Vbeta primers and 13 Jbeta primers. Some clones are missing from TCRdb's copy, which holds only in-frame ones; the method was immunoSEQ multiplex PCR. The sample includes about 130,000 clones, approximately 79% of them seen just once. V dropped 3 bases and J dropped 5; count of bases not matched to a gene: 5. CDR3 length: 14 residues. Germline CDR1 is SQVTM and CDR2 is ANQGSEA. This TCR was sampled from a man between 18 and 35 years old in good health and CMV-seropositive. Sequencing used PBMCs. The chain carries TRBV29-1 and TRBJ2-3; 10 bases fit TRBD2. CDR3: CSVERLAGGDTQYF. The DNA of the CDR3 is TGCAGCGTTGAGAGACTAGCGGGCGGAGATACGCAGTATTTT.